This TCR beta chain was sequenced during a study of shared clonotypes between healthy human individuals. Findings and limits, study-wide: A handful of donors held about 5% of naive CD4 clonotypes in common. Among donors, clonotype sharing was expected to be affected by sequencing depth.

For each subset, genomic DNA was distributed in equal portions over several immunoSEQ plates. TCRdb's copy holds only in-frame clones and misses some; the assay was immunoSEQ multiplex PCR. The sample consists of 2 million to 2.5 million clones, about 92% of them appearing once. To note about this clone: What it recognizes is unknown.

The CDR3 runs to 13 residues. The germline CDR1 and CDR2 sequences are MNHEY and SMNVEV (reference sequence). Trimming stripped 8 bases from V and 3 bases from J, with 14 bases between. Naive CD8 populations comprised CD45RO-negative cells positively selected for CCR7, excluding terminally differentiated effector memory CD45RA+ cells. The chain uses TRBV27 and TRBJ2-7; D not certain. Sequencing was performed on naive CD8+ T cells from PBMCs. This TCR was sampled from a man between 18 and 35 years old in good health. Some clones in this sample may be carry-over from other donors' samples. CDR3 DNA: TGTGCCAGCGGCCTGGGCAGGAGCTACGAGCAGTACTTC. Protein: CASGLGRSYEQYF.